This TCR beta chain was obtained from a study of response to subunit inactivated influenza vaccine. Overall study results and limits: Each seasonal flu vaccination may recruit only limited new T cells, authors suggested.

TCRdb re-called the RT-PCR reads with MiXCR, one entry per CDR3 protein. The table has about 700,000 distinct CDR3 sequences, over 11% seen once. Looked up from germline, CDR1 is DFQATT and CDR2 is SNEGSKA (reference sequence). There are 14 residues in the CDR3. The ends were cut back, 5 bases at V and 1 base at J, with 15 bases in the middle. To note about this clonotype: Its antigen is undetermined.

V gene TRBV20-1 combines with J gene TRBJ2-7, with D possibly being TRBD1 or TRBD2 (6 bases each). This material consisted of PBMCs from blood, taken 14 to 15 days before vaccination. The receptor comes from a man aged 50-60 years who received an inactivated influenza vaccine. The chain's CDR3 is CSAQRGDTSYEQYF. The CDR3 DNA follows: TGCAGTGCTCAGAGGGGGGACACTTCCTACGAGCAGTACTTC.